A single sample is the source of the 2 T cell receptor beta chains below, sequenced in a study of T cell clonality in common variable immunodeficiency. Libraries were prepared by immunoSEQ multiplex PCR; TCRdb keeps only in-frame clonotypes and omits some of them. The sample has about 74,000 clones, none seen only once. The specimen sequenced was peripheral blood mononuclear cells. The source of these receptors is a person aged 18 to 75 in good health.

The table lists this clone with many counts. The sequenced fragment ends 3 residues before the CDR3 boundary, so the rest is inferred from the germline J gene. V gene TRBV19 combines with J gene TRBJ2-3, with 9 bases lining up with TRBD2. The CDR3 is made up of 18 amino acids. V trimming: 0 bases; J trimming: 0 bases; junction bases outside the gene matches: 7. The germline gives CDR1 LNHDA, CDR2 SQIVND (reference sequence). The sequenced part of the CDR3 DNA is TGTGCCAGTAGTATAGAAGCGACTAGCGGATATAGCACAGATACG. Its translation is CASSIEATSGYSTDT. The entire CDR3 protein reads CASSIEATSGYSTDTQYF.

This clone has a count of ten or more. The read terminates 3 residues before the CDR3 end, so the remaining end is supplied by the germline J gene. This chain joins TRBV6-2 or TRBV6-3 and TRBJ1-4; 8 bases are a match to TRBD1. Trimming cost V 7 bases and J 8 bases; bases outside gene matches: 9. CDR1 and CDR2 (germline): MNHEY, SVGEGT. The CDR3 is 14 residues long. The DNA read from the CDR3 is TGTGCCAGCAAGATGGACAGGGTGAGAGAAAAA. Translated, it gives CASKMDRVREK. The entire CDR3 sequence reads CASKMDRVREKLFF.